This T cell receptor beta chain was documented in a study of T cell responses to AZD1222 COVID-19 vaccine (dated by TCRdb to about 2021). For the study in its entirety: Because spike-specific TCR depth and breadth did not differ between the two schedules, AZD1222 recipients who got a second dose at roughly 4 weeks were pooled with those who got a second dose at roughly 12 weeks. TCR sequencing covered about 230 trial participants: 200 to 210 given two doses of AZD1222 and approximately 26 given two doses of MenACWY control vaccine. Trial participants were enrolled by age into subgroups of 18-55, 56-69 and 70-plus years, and around 150, 28 and 57 TCR-sequenced participants, respectively, were included in these subgroups. What the research found in general, with its limitations: Participants were mostly white British and included more females than males, and it was suggested by the authors that clonal diversity may have been underestimated. The 56-69-year group was small, and its depth increase did not reach significance, likely because of low power. After two AZD1222 doses, spike-specific TCR breadth and depth were significantly higher than at day 0 and than in MenACWY recipients. Conclusions about previously exposed vaccinees were limited because only six or seven AZD1222 recipients were SARS-CoV-2 seropositive at baseline. Because no day 14 peak-response samples were available, repertoires were characterized only after the peak T cell response. Reportedly, almost half of the unique spike-specific TCRs recognized epitopes lying outside the regions that are mutated in the B.1.351 and B.1.1.7 variants. The vaccine-associated CD4 TCRs covered the entire spike protein, and the dominant responses fell in regions 160-218 and 743-854.

The CDR3 regions of human TCRbeta chains were analyzed by immunosequencing. Per the source publication's procedure: Repertoire TCRs were checked for matches against a reference library of SARS-CoV-2-specific TCRs that had been generated using the MIRA antigen-specificity platform. Breadth was defined as the fraction of unique TCRs that were SARS-CoV-2-associated, and depth was defined as the fraction of total T cells that were SARS-CoV-2-associated. Each spike-specific TCR was assigned to its reactive spike region and to a CD4 or CD8 class using the MIRA data. Log10-transformed breadth and depth values were compared by one-way ANOVA with Sidak's multiple comparisons tests. This is the immuneACCESS table as TCRdb keeps it, with only in-frame sequences that have V and J called. A part of the clones is gone; compared with another copy, unresolved V genes explain less than half, and the rest is unexplained. The V and J calls and clone size come from that table; D and trimming were worked out from the DNA. The sample has approximately 200,000 clones on record, 88% of them singletons. About 8% of the sample is taken by the ten largest.

The time point label of this sample denotes: baseline before first vaccination. Samples from vaccinated people were obtained from the UK trials COV001 and COV002, which included a single-blind randomized controlled phase 2/3 trial of AZD1222 (ChAdOx1 nCoV-19) in healthy adults. Trial participant PBMC samples were collected at day 0 and day 28 after the second dose for TCRbeta chain sequencing. Inclusive of the bounding cysteine and phenylalanine, the CDR3 is 15 residues long. Of the read, only the CDR3 DNA is kept; its 45 bases are in frame from base 1. CDR1 and CDR2 are drawn from the germline V gene: ENHRY, SYGVKD. The V end loses 4 bases and the J end loses 1 base, and a stretch of 13 bases separates them. Comment on this clone: Its antigen target is currently unknown. No base qualities exist here, and no much larger clone lies one base off it.

This TCR came from an adult in good health. The sequences come from peripheral blood, collected on day 0 of AZD1222 vaccination. This sequence uses TRBV10-3 and TRBJ2-5, and possibly TRBD2, on 6 matching bases. The sequenced DNA: TGTGCCATCAGTGGCAGCGGCGGGGTCCAAGAGACCCAGTACTTC. It translates as CAISGSGGVQETQYF.